These 18 T cell receptor beta chains originate from one sample sequenced in a study of tumor-infiltrating lymphocytes in primary liver carcinoma. Researchers generated TCR beta cDNA from approximately 450 ng of total RNA, relying on a constant-region primer. Library construction for TCR beta comprised three nested multiplex PCR rounds performed with slightly modified ARM-PCR. TRBV1-TRBV30 forward and Cbeta reverse primers drove the first two roughly 10-cycle rounds. In TCRdb, the multiplex PCR reads were re-called with MiXCR into one record per CDR3 protein. The sample includes 95,000 to 100,000 distinct CDR3 sequences, about 62% of them seen just once. Co-extracted RNA and DNA came from around 20-30 mg of unsorted bulk tissue. Sequenced material: liver tumor tissue from sampling region 2. Subset meaning: tumor region T2, inferior pole. Receptors originate from a woman aged 60-75 years with primary liver carcinoma and hepatitis B virus infection.

The V call is TRBV4-2, the J call TRBJ2-1, with D possibly being TRBD2 (5 bases). This CDR3 is 17 amino acids long. V was trimmed by 1 base and J by 8 bases, leaving 21 bases between them. Germline CDR1 and CDR2: LGHNA and YNFKEQ. The CDR3 region is CASSQAGSQRRYDEQFF. In nucleotides, the CDR3 is TGTGCCAGCAGCCAAGCGGGATCCCAGCGGAGGTACGATGAGCAGTTCTTC.

On this clonotype: A clone one base away is much larger, so this may be a read error. DNA for the CDR3: TGTTCCAGCAGTCGTCCAGGCGGCAAAAACATTCAGTACTTC. Translating gives CSSSRPGGKNIQYF. The rearrangement joins TRBV28 to TRBJ2-4, with no clear D. Germline-derived CDR1 and CDR2 are MDHEN and SYDVKM. CDR3 length: 14 amino acids.

As to this clonotype: Just one base apart from a much larger clone, this may be a read error. V and J are TRBV28 and TRBJ1-5; D gene ambiguous. The CDR3 is 18 residues long. Per the germline V gene, CDR1 is MDHEN and CDR2 is SYDVKM. Here the CDR3 DNA reads TGTGGCAGCAGTCCCCCCGGAGGAGCCACCTATAGCAATCAGCCCCAGCATTTT. Its protein is CGSSPPGGATYSNQPQHF.

This clonotype was seen a handful of times. Lacking the conserved final phenylalanine or tryptophan, this CDR3 likely reflects a read error. The chain has TRBV11-1 and TRBJ2-2; 13 nucleotides agree with TRBD2. V shed 3 bases, J shed 9 bases, and the junction held 4 bases outside the gene matches. Germline-derived CDR1 and CDR2 are SGHAT and FQDESV (reference sequence). The CDR3 spans 15 residues. The chain's CDR3 is CASSLGLAGLWELFS. In DNA form, the CDR3 reads TGTGCCAGCAGCTTGGGACTAGCGGGGCTCTGGGAGCTGTTTTCT.

This clonotype has more than one count but fewer than ten. With a much larger clone just one base away, this may be a read error. The J gene is TRBJ1-2, the V gene TRBV29-1; 8 bases match TRBD1. The CDR3 length is 13 residues. Germline assignment: CDR1 SQVTM and CDR2 ANQGSEA. Germline trimming cut 1 base from V and 4 bases from J; bases unmatched to any gene: 2. The CDR3 region is CSVEGQGLYGYTF. The CDR3 nucleotides read TGCAGCGTTGAAGGACAGGGGCTCTATGGCTACACCTTC.

As for this clonotype: A much larger clone lies one base from this, so it may be a read error. It is unclear where the CDR3 begins or ends on the DNA, so no DNA is shown, and the CDR3 is as TCRdb lists it. The chain joins TRBV30 to TRBJ2-6. The CDR3 spans 14 amino acids, including both terminal residues. The germline V gene has CDR1 GTSNPN and CDR2 SVGIG (reference sequence). The CDR3 loop is CAWSVAVGANVMTF.

Comments on this clonotype: A junction end diverges from the germline sequence, so it may reflect a read error. The rearrangement links TRBV6-6 to TRBJ1-2; 9 bases map to TRBD1. This CDR3 spans 15 amino acids. CDR1 is MNHNY and CDR2 is SVGAGI in the germline V gene (reference sequence). The chain's CDR3 is CASSQVQGANYGYTF. The CDR3 DNA is TGTGCCAGCAGCCAAGTACAGGGGGCTAACTATGGTTACACCTTC.

Of note for this clonotype: The CDR3 end shows no conserved phenylalanine or tryptophan, and so a read error is likely. The chain uses TRBV6-1 and TRBJ1-2; 8 bases align to TRBD1. The germline gives CDR1 MNHNS, CDR2 SASEGT. The CDR3 extends over 15 amino acids. The CDR3 sequence is CVSSEGDRISDGYTI. CDR3 bases: TGTGTCAGCAGTGAAGGGGACAGGATATCCGATGGCTACACCATC.

This clonotype was detected only a few times. The DNA for the CDR3 is TGTGCCAGCAGCTCCTGGCTAGCGGGAGGGTGGGATGAGCAGTTCTTC. This gives the protein CASSSWLAGGWDEQFF. The genes are TRBV11-2 and TRBJ2-1; 12 bases align to TRBD2. J gave up 8 bases and V 4 bases, and 9 bases lay outside the gene matches. CDR1 and CDR2 (germline): SGHAT, FQNNGV. CDR3 length equals 16 residues. Based on the CDR3 plus reference TRBV11-2 and TRBJ2-1, the full variable domain is EAGVAQSPRYKIIEKRQSVAFWCNPISGHATLYWYQQILGQGPKLLIQFQNNGVVDDSQLPKDRFSAERLKGVDSTLKIQPAKLEDSAVYLCASSSWLAGGWDEQFFGPGTRLTVL.

A word on this clonotype: Sequence at one end of the junction differs from germline and may be a read error. The chain couples TRBV29-1 to TRBJ2-7, with a weak D call TRBD2 (6 bases). CDR1 is SQVTM, CDR2 ANQGSEA, per germline. The CDR3 loop spans 14 amino acids. CDR3 in DNA: TGCAGCGTTATACTGAGCGGGTTCCTCTACGACCAGTACTTC. Amino acid sequence: CSVILSGFLYDQYF.

This clonotype was recorded once. The V and J genes are TRBV11-2 and TRBJ2-1, with D possibly TRBD1 on 6 matching bases. Trimming stripped 9 bases from V and 3 bases from J, with 24 bases between. The CDR3 length is 17 residues. Germline V gene data show CDR1 as SGHAT and CDR2 as FQNNGV. This CDR3 reads CARSLRPGQRFYNEQFF. DNA for the CDR3: TGTGCCAGAAGTTTACGACCTGGACAGAGATTCTACAATGAGCAGTTCTTC. Full variable domain (remainder filled in from reference TRBV11-2 and TRBJ2-1): EAGVAQSPRYKIIEKRQSVAFWCNPISGHATLYWYQQILGQGPKLLIQFQNNGVVDDSQLPKDRFSAERLKGVDSTLKIQPAKLEDSAVYLCARSLRPGQRFYNEQFFGPGTRLTVL.

The rearrangement links TRBV11-2 to TRBJ2-3, with D possibly TRBD2 on 6 matching bases. Germline V gene data show CDR1 as SGHAT and CDR2 as FQNNGV. This CDR3 is built from 16 residues. Trimming stripped 5 bases from V and 2 bases from J, with 17 bases between. CDR3 coding DNA: TGTGCCAGCAGCCGGAGGAGGGTGGTAGACACAGATACGCAGTATTTT. Translated: CASSRRRVVDTDTQYF.

The sample holds one count of this clonotype. The junction does not match germline at one end; this may be a read error. V is TRBV6-5 and J is TRBJ2-2, with a tentative D call TRBD1 (6 bases). Germline values: CDR1 MNHEY, CDR2 SVGAGI. The CDR3 contains 15 residues. The CDR3 DNA follows: TGTGCCAGCGGGGATGGGGATCGGGACATCGGGGAGCTGTTCTTT. Protein: CASGDGDRDIGELFF.

About this clonotype itself: A clone one base away is much larger, so this may be a read error. V and J are TRBV20-1 and TRBJ1-6, with a weak D call TRBD1 (6 bases). From germline, CDR1 is DFQATT and CDR2 SNEGSKA (reference sequence). The CDR3 is made up of 17 amino acids. The CDR3 is CSARVGGPSSYDSPLHF. CDR3 DNA: TGCAGTGCTAGAGTCGGGGGGCCGAGCTCCTATGATTCACCCCTCCACTTT.

V is TRBV11-2 and J is TRBJ2-7; 14 bases line up with TRBD2. The CDR3 is made up of 20 amino acids. Germline trimming cut 7 bases from V and 2 bases from J; bases unmatched to any gene: 19. Germline-derived CDR1 and CDR2 are SGHAT and FQNNGV. The CDR3 is CASNAIPRLAGGQKPYEQYF. CDR3 nucleotides: TGTGCCAGCAACGCCATTCCGCGACTAGCGGGAGGGCAGAAACCCTACGAGCAGTACTTC.

On this clonotype itself: At one end the junction does not follow the germline gene, possibly because of a read error. The chain joins TRBV29-1 to TRBJ2-1, with D perhaps matching TRBD2 (6 bases). The CDR3 sequence is 11 residues long. Germline V gene lookup returns CDR1 SQVTM and CDR2 ANQGSEA. CDR3 DNA: TGTAGCGTTGGAGGGCAATGTGAGCAGTTCTTC. This translates into CSVGGQCEQFF.

This clonotype was seen a single time. A much bigger clone sits one base away, suggesting this may be a read error. The chain recombines TRBV5-4 with TRBJ2-2; a weak D match, TRBD1 (5 bases). CDR3 length equals 15 residues. V lost 6 bases to trimming and J lost 2 bases, with 14 bases between them. The V gene's germline CDR1 is SGHNT and CDR2 YYREEE (reference sequence). The CDR3 loop is CASNFKGLNTGELFF. The CDR3 DNA is TGTGCCAGCAACTTTAAGGGGCTAAACACCGGGGAGCTGTTTTTT.

Note on this clonotype: Relative to the germline gene, one junction end is altered; a read error may explain this. The rearrangement uses TRBV6-6 and TRBJ1-1; D may be TRBD1 (6 bases). The CDR3 covers 13 residues. The V gene's germline CDR1 is MNHNY and CDR2 SVGAGI (reference sequence). The CDR3 DNA reads TGTGCCGGCAGCCCACAGGGACTCACTGAAGCTTTCTTT. Translation: CAGSPQGLTEAFF.